These T cell receptor beta chains were read from a single sample in a study of blood T cell repertoires in COVID-19. This table comes from immunoSEQ multiplex PCR, and its TCRdb copy is limited to in-frame clones, with some not included. The table has 450,000 to 500,000 clones, 70% to 90% seen once. The source material was peripheral blood. The receptors shown here come from a human donor in a cohort sampled during active COVID-19. The conserved cysteine and the conserved F or W are not part of the CDR3 here. D genes are given only for firm matches.

cdr3_aa: ASYRETNEKLF
d_call: -
j_call: TRBJ1-4
v_call: TRBV2

cdr3_aa: AKDSEVAAG
d_call: -
j_call: TRBJ2-7
v_call: TRBV28

cdr3_aa: ASSLRSTGGSYGYT
d_call: TRBD1
j_call: TRBJ1-2
v_call: TRBV7-3

cdr3_aa: ASSPSGTGGKETQY
d_call: TRBD1
j_call: TRBJ2-5
v_call: TRBV7-9

cdr3_aa: ASSPFLDTGYT
d_call: -
j_call: TRBJ1-2
v_call: TRBV3-1/TRBV3-2

cdr3_aa: ASSEYDSSGNTIY
d_call: -
j_call: TRBJ1-3
v_call: TRBV6-1

cdr3_aa: ASSPRKAASNNEQF
d_call: -
j_call: TRBJ2-1
v_call: TRBV19

cdr3_aa: ASSPRTSGTYEQY
d_call: TRBD2
j_call: TRBJ2-7
v_call: TRBV18

cdr3_aa: ASSTQGSDTQY
d_call: -
j_call: TRBJ2-3
v_call: TRBV5-6

cdr3_aa: AWSEKLGQGTTGANVLT
d_call: TRBD1
j_call: TRBJ2-6
v_call: TRBV30

cdr3_aa: ASSYSGGASGYT
d_call: -
j_call: TRBJ1-2
v_call: TRBV6-5

cdr3_aa: ASSLVGALNTEAF
d_call: -
j_call: TRBJ1-1
v_call: TRBV7-6

cdr3_aa: ASSFRSNTGELF
d_call: -
j_call: TRBJ2-2
v_call: TRBV5-1

cdr3_aa: SAPGNAEAF
d_call: -
j_call: TRBJ1-1
v_call: TRBV20-1

cdr3_aa: ASSQGLAAPYEQY
d_call: TRBD2
j_call: TRBJ2-7
v_call: TRBV4-1

cdr3_aa: ASSYGQASMNTEAF
d_call: -
j_call: TRBJ1-1
v_call: TRBV6-2/TRBV6-3

cdr3_aa: AWSFGTGSHEQY
d_call: TRBD1
j_call: TRBJ2-7
v_call: TRBV30